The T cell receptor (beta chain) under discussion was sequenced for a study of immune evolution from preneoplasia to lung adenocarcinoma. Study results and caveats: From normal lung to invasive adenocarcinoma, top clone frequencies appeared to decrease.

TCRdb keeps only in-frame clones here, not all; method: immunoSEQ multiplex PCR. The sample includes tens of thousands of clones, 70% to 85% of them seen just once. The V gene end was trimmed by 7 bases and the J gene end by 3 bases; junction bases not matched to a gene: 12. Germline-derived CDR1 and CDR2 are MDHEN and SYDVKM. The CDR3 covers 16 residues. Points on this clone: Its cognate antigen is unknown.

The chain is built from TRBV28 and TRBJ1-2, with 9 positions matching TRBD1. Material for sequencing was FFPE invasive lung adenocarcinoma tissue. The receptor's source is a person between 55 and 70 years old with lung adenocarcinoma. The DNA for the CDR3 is TGTGCCAGCACCAGGCTGGGACAGGGCCACGACTATGGCTACACCTTC. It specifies CASTRLGQGHDYGYTF.